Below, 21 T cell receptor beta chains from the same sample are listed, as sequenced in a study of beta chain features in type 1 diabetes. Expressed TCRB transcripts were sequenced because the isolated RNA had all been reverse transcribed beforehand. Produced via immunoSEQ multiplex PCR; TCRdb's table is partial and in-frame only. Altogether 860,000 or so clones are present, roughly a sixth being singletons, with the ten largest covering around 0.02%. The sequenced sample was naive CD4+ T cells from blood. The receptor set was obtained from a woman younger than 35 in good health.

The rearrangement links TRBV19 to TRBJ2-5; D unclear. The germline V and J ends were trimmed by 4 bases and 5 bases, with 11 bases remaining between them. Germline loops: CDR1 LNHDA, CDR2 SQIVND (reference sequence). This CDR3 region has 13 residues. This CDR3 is CASSTLGRETQYF. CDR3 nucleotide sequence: TGTGCCAGTAGTACCTTAGGGCGGGAGACCCAGTACTTC.

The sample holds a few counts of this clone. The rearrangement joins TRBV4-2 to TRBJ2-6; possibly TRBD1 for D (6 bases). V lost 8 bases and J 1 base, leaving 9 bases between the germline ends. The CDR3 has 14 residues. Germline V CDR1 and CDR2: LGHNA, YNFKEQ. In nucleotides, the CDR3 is TGTGCCAGCCAACAGGGATCTGGGGCCAACGTCCTGACTTTC. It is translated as CASQQGSGANVLTF.

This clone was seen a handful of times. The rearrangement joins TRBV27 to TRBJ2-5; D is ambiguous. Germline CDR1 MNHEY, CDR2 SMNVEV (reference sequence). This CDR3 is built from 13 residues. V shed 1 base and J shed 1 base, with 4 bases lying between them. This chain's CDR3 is CASSLFPQETQYF. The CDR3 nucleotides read TGTGCCAGCAGTTTATTCCCCCAAGAGACCCAGTACTTC.

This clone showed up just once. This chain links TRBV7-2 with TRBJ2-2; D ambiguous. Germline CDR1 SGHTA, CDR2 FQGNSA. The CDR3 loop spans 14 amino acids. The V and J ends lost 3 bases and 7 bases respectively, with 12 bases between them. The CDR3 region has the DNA TGTGCCAGCAGCTTTGCTGGGGTAGACGGGGAGCTGTTTTTT. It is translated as CASSFAGVDGELFF. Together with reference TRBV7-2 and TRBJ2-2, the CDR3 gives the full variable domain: GAGVSQSPSNKVTEKGKDVELRCDPISGHTALYWYRQSLGQGLEFLIYFQGNSAPDKSGLPSDRFSAERTGGSVSTLTIQRTQQEDSAVYLCASSFAGVDGELFFGEGSRLTVL.

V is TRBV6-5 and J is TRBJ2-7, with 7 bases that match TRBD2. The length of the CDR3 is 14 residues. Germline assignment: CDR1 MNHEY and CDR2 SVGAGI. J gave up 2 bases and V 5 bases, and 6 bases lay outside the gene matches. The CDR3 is CASSRASGAYEQYF. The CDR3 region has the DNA TGTGCCAGCAGTCGTGCTAGCGGTGCCTACGAGCAGTACTTC.

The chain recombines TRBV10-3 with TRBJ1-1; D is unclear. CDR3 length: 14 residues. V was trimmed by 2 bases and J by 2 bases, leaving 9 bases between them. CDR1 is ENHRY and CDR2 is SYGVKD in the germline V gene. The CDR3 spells CAISEPVINTEAFF. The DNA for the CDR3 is TGTGCCATCAGTGAGCCCGTCATTAACACTGAAGCTTTCTTT.

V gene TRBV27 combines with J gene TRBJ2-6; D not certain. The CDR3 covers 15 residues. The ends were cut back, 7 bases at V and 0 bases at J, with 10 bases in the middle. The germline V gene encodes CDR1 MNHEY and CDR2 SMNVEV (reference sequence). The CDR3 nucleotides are TGTGCCAGCACCTCCCCGAGCTCTGGGGCCAACGTCCTGACTTTC. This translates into CASTSPSSGANVLTF.

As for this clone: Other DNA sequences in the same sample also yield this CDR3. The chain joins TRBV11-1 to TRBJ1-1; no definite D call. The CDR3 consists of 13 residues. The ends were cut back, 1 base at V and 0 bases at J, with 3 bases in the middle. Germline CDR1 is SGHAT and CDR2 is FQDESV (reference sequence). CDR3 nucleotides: TGTGCCAGCAGCTTAGGTTTGAACACTGAAGCTTTCTTT. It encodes CASSLGLNTEAFF.

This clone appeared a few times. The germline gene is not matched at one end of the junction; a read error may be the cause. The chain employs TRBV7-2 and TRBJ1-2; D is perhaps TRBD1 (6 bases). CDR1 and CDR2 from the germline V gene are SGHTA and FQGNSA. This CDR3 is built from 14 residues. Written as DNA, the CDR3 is TGTGCCAGCAGATTAGCAGGGGCTAACTATGGCTACACCTTC. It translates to CASRLAGANYGYTF.

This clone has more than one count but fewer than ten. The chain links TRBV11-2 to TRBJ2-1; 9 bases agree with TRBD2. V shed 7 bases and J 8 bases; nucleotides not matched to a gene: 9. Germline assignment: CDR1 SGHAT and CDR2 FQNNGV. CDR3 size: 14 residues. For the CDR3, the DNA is TGTGCCAGCACCCGGGGACTAGCTGTGGATGAGCAGTTCTTC. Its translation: CASTRGLAVDEQFF.

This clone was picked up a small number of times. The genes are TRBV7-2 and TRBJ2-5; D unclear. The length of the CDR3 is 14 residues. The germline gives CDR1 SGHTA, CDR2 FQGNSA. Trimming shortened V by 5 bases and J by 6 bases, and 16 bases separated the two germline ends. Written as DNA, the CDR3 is TGTGCCAGCAGCCCCCCCTTAGGTGTGAAGACCCAGTACTTC. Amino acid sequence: CASSPPLGVKTQYF.

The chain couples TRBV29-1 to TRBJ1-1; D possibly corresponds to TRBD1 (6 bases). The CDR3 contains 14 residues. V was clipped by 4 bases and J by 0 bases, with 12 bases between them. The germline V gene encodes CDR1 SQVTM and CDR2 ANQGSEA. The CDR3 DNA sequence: TGCAGCGTTGGAAGGACAGCACTGAACACTGAAGCTTTCTTT. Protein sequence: CSVGRTALNTEAFF.

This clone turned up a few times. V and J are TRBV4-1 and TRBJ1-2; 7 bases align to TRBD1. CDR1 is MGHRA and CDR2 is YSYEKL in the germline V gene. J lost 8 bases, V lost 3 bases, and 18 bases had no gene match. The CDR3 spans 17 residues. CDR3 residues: CASSHAGTELAMIGYTF. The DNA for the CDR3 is TGCGCCAGCAGCCACGCCGGGACAGAGCTAGCTATGATAGGCTACACCTTC.

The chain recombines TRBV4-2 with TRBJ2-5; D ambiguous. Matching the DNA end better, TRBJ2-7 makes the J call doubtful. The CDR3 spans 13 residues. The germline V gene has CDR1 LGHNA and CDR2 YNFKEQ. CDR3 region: CASSQVGFYEQYF. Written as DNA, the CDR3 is TGTGCCAGCAGCCAAGTAGGGTTCTACGAGCAGTACTTC.

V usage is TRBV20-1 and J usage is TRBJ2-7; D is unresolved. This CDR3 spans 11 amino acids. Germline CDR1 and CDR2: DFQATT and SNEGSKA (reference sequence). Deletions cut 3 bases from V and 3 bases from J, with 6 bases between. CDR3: CSASLYYEQYF. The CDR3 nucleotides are TGCAGTGCTAGCCTATACTACGAGCAGTACTTC.

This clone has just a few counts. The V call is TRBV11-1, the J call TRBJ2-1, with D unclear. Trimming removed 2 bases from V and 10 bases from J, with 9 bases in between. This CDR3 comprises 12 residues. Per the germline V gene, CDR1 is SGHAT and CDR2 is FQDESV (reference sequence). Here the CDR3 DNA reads TGTGCCAGCAGCTTATTGGTGGGGGAGCAGTTCTTC. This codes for CASSLLVGEQFF.

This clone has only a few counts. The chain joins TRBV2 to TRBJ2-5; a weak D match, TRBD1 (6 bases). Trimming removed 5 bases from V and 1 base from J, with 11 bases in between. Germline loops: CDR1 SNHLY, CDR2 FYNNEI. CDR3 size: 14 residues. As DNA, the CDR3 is TGTGCCAGCAGTACAGGGCACTTCCAAGAGACCCAGTACTTC. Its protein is CASSTGHFQETQYF.

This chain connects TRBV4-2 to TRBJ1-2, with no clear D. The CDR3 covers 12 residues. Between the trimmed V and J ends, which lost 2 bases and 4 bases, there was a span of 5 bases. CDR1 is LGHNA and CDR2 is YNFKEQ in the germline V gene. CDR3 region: CASSQIGYGYTF. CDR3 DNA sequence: TGTGCCAGCAGCCAAATTGGCTATGGCTACACCTTC.

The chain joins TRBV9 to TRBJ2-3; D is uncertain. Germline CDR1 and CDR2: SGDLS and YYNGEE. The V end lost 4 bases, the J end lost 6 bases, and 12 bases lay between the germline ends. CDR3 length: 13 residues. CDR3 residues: CASSTPGRDTQYF. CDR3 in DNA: TGTGCCAGCAGCACCCCGGGTCGGGATACGCAGTATTTT.

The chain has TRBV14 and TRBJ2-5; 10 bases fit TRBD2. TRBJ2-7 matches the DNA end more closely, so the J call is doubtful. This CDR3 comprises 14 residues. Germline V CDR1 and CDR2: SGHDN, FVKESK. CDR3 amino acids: CASSRGLAFYEQYF. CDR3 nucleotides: TGTGCCAGCAGCAGGGGACTAGCGTTCTACGAGCAGTACTTC.

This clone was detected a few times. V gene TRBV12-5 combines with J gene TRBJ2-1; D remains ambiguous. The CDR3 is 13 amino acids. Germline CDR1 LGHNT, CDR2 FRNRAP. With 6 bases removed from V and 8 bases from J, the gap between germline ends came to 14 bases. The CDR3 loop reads CASGPSGSHEQFF. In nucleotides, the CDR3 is TGTGCTAGTGGCCCCTCGGGTAGCCATGAGCAGTTCTTC.